The T cell receptor (beta chain) under discussion was sequenced for a study of T cell responses to AZD1222 COVID-19 vaccine. Findings and caveats of the study: Repertoires were obtained solely post-peak T cell response.

Trimming removed 5 bases at V and 2 bases at J, with 14 bases between. Germline lookup yields CDR1 GTSNPN and CDR2 SVGIG (reference sequence). The CDR3 runs 14 residues. Worth noting for this clone: Antigen unknown.

The study pooled second doses at about 4 or about 12 weeks. The repertoire was sequenced with immunoSEQ multiplex PCR; TCRdb's copy has only in-frame clones and lacks some. The repertoire holds approximately 150,000 clones, with around 90% as singletons. Sequenced here: peripheral blood, sampled 28 days after the second AZD1222 dose. This chain joins TRBV30 and TRBJ2-3; possibly TRBD1 for D (6 bases). The source is an adult who received the AZD1222 COVID-19 vaccine. The CDR3 nucleotides read TGTGCCTGGGGCAGGGGCCCTCCCACAGATACGCAGTATTTT. It codes for CAWGRGPPTDTQYF.